The 22 T cell receptor beta chains below all came from one sample that was sequenced in a study of T cell responses to AZD1222 COVID-19 vaccine. The table came from immunoSEQ multiplex PCR; TCRdb's copy has only in-frame clones and leaves some out. The sample has roughly 150,000 clones; roughly 93% are singletons. Sequenced material: peripheral blood, taken 28 days after the second AZD1222 dose. The receptors were gathered from an adult who received the AZD1222 COVID-19 vaccine.

The chain joins TRBV18 to TRBJ2-1; D gene unclear. The germline V gene encodes CDR1 KGHSH and CDR2 LQKENI. Deletions cut 3 bases from V and 0 bases from J, with 15 bases between. The CDR3 extends over 17 amino acids. This chain's CDR3 is CASSPFGAVGSYNEQFF. The CDR3 DNA follows: TGTGCCAGCTCACCTTTTGGAGCAGTCGGCTCCTACAATGAGCAGTTCTTC.

The chain is built from TRBV27 and TRBJ2-1; 7 bases are a match to TRBD2. The CDR3 sequence is 16 residues long. V lost 6 bases to trimming and J lost 5 bases; unmatched junction nucleotides: 13. CDR1 and CDR2 (germline): MNHEY, SMNVEV (reference sequence). DNA for the CDR3: TGTGCCAGCAGACCGTGGGGAGGGAGCCGAGACAATGAGCAGTTCTTC. Translating it yields CASRPWGGSRDNEQFF.

The CDR3 loop is CATSRGSGHEQFF. CDR3 nucleotides: TGTGCCACCAGTCGCGGGAGTGGTCATGAGCAGTTCTTC. This chain joins TRBV24-1 and TRBJ2-1, with TRBD2 matching over 7 bases. From germline, CDR1 is KGHDR and CDR2 SFDVKD. After removal of 6 bases from V and 8 bases from J, the junction contained 6 bases not matched to a gene. This CDR3 is built from 13 residues.

This clone showed up just a few times. The chain uses TRBV29-1 and TRBJ2-1; D call uncertain. Germline V gene sequence: CDR1 SQVTM, CDR2 ANQGSEA. CDR3 length: 17 amino acids. The germline V and J ends were trimmed by 0 bases and 9 bases, with 24 bases remaining between them. CDR3 DNA: TGCAGCGTTGAAGATTTCTGGGTTTCAGCTCTCCTTAGTGAGCAGTTCTTC. It codes for CSVEDFWVSALLSEQFF.

In this sample, this clone turned up a few times. The chain joins TRBV19 to TRBJ1-5, with 7 bases that match TRBD1. The J segment lost 4 bases and the V segment lost 7 bases, leaving 10 bases of the junction unmatched. Germline lookup yields CDR1 LNHDA and CDR2 SQIVND (reference sequence). The CDR3 runs to 15 residues. The CDR3 DNA reads as TGTGCCAGTAAGGGACGAGGGGGCTTTAATCAGCCCCAGCATTTT. It yields the protein CASKGRGGFNQPQHF.

The chain combines TRBV24-1 with TRBJ2-1; no definite D call. CDR1 KGHDR and CDR2 SFDVKD come from the germline V gene. The V end lost 0 bases, the J end lost 7 bases, and 6 bases lay between the germline ends. This CDR3 region has 13 residues. CDR3 sequence (DNA): TGTGCCACCAGTGATTTGGGCCGGAATGAGCAGTTCTTC. Its translation: CATSDLGRNEQFF.

The CDR3 DNA reads TGTGCCAGCAGCCTCCAATCAGGGGTGGGAAGTCAGCCCCAGCATTTT. This encodes CASSLQSGVGSQPQHF. J is TRBJ1-5 and V is TRBV3-1 (or the pseudogene TRBV3-2), with D maybe TRBD1 (6 bases). This CDR3 has 16 amino acids. From germline, CDR1 is LGHDT and CDR2 YNNKEL (reference sequence). The ends were cut back, 4 bases at V and 6 bases at J, with 19 bases in the middle.

This sequence joins TRBV19 and TRBJ1-1; a possible D gene is TRBD1 (5 bases). Germline V gene sequence: CDR1 LNHDA, CDR2 SQIVND (reference sequence). The CDR3 totals 13 residues. V was trimmed by 3 bases and J by 5 bases, leaving 10 bases between them. The CDR3 loop is CASSMWEGTEAFF. As DNA, the CDR3 is TGTGCCAGTAGTATGTGGGAGGGGACTGAAGCTTTCTTT. Full variable domain (outside the CDR3, taken from reference TRBV19 and TRBJ1-1): DGGITQSPKYLFRKEGQNVTLSCEQNLNHDAMYWYRQDPGQGLRLIYYSQIVNDFQKGDIAEGYSVSREKKESFPLTVTSAQKNPTAFYLCASSMWEGTEAFFGQGTRLTVV.

There are a few counts of this clone. The V call is TRBV9, the J call TRBJ2-7; TRBD1 might be the D (6 bases). Germline CDR1 SGDLS, CDR2 YYNGEE. Trimming left V 0 bases short and J 0 bases short, with 10 bases between. The CDR3 has 15 residues. The DNA for the CDR3 is TGTGCCAGCAGCGTAGCCGACAGGTCCTCCTACGAGCAGTACTTC. This sequence encodes CASSVADRSSYEQYF.

The chain recombines TRBV9 with TRBJ1-3; D is unresolved. The length of the CDR3 is 14 residues. Trimming took off 4 bases at V and 4 bases at J, with 12 bases between the two ends. CDR1 is SGDLS, CDR2 YYNGEE, per germline. Written as DNA, the CDR3 is TGTGCCAGCAGCTTTAGGACGGGCGGAAACACCATATATTTT. It specifies CASSFRTGGNTIYF.

The J gene is TRBJ2-7, the V gene TRBV5-6, with D uncertain. The germline V and J ends were trimmed by 1 base and 5 bases, with 10 bases remaining between them. Germline V gene sequence: CDR1 SGHDT, CDR2 YYEEEE. This CDR3 contains 13 residues. CDR3 coding DNA: TGTGCCAGCAGCTTGTTAGGGAACCACGAGCAGTACTTC. Residues: CASSLLGNHEQYF.

This chain joins TRBV15 and TRBJ1-5, with TRBD1 matching 7 bases. Germline V lookup: CDR1 LNHNV, CDR2 YYDKDF (reference sequence). The CDR3 is 17 amino acids. The J segment lost 3 bases and the V segment lost 5 bases, leaving 13 bases of the junction unmatched. The CDR3 nucleotides read TGTGCCACCAGCCCAGGACCGACAGGGCCTAACAATCAGCCCCAGCATTTT. It is translated as CATSPGPTGPNNQPQHF.

This chain uses TRBV9 with TRBJ1-4; D is ambiguous. The germline CDR1 and CDR2 sequences are SGDLS and YYNGEE. The CDR3 is made up of 13 amino acids. V was cut by 0 bases and J by 6 bases, with 6 bases left in between. CDR3 nucleotides: TGTGCCAGCAGCGTAGAGGCGGATGAAAAACTGTTTTTT. It encodes CASSVEADEKLFF.

A single count supports this clone. The genes are TRBV5-1 and TRBJ1-2; TRBD1 is a possible D gene (6 bases). This CDR3 spans 16 amino acids. Germline CDR1 SGHRS, CDR2 YFSETQ. The V and J ends lost 3 bases and 2 bases respectively, with 17 bases between them. CDR3 protein: CASSYGGQAGNYGYTF. CDR3 bases: TGCGCCAGCAGCTATGGGGGCCAGGCGGGGAACTATGGCTACACCTTC.

This chain uses TRBV5-5 with TRBJ1-2; TRBD1 matches 7 bases. The CDR3 is made up of 13 amino acids. CDR1 is SGHKS and CDR2 is YYEKEE in the germline V gene (reference sequence). The V segment lost 4 bases and the J segment 4 bases; nucleotides outside the gene matches: 4. The CDR3 DNA is TGTGCCAGCAGCCAGGGACAGAGCTATGGCTACACCTTC. Residues: CASSQGQSYGYTF.

This clone was picked up a small number of times. This chain connects TRBV15 to TRBJ1-1; 12 nucleotides line up with TRBD1. CDR3 length: 15 amino acids. The germline V gene encodes CDR1 LNHNV and CDR2 YYDKDF (reference sequence). V gave up 3 bases and J gave up 5 bases; unmatched junction bases: 4. The CDR3 DNA is TGTGCCACCAGCAGGGGGACAGGGGGCTATACTGAAGCTTTCTTT. Translation: CATSRGTGGYTEAFF.

The chain employs TRBV5-4 and TRBJ1-1; D not certain. The CDR3 consists of 14 residues. The germline V and J ends were trimmed by 4 bases and 1 base, with 11 bases remaining between them. CDR1 SGHNT and CDR2 YYREEE come from the germline V gene (reference sequence). The CDR3 DNA reads TGTGCCAGCAGCCCCGGACGGGGGAACACTGAAGCTTTCTTT. This encodes CASSPGRGNTEAFF.

This rearrangement joins TRBV7-8 to TRBJ2-1, with TRBD2 matching 7 bases. V shed 2 bases and J 9 bases; nucleotides not matched to a gene: 13. This CDR3 contains 16 residues. Germline V CDR1 and CDR2: SGHVS, FQNEAQ. CDR3 DNA: TGTGCCAGCAGCTTAATGTTCGGCGGGAGTGGGAGTGAGCAGTTCTTC. Its protein is CASSLMFGGSGSEQFF. The full variable domain, with the rest looked up from reference TRBV7-8 and TRBJ2-1, is GAGVSQSPRYKVAKRGQDVALRCDPISGHVSLFWYQQALGQGPEFLTYFQNEAQLDKSGLPSDRFFAERPEGSVSTLKIQRTQQEDSAVYLCASSLMFGGSGSEQFFGPGTRLTVL.

The sample holds one count of this clone. The rearrangement links TRBV3-1 (or the pseudogene TRBV3-2) to TRBJ1-1; D not resolved. The CDR3 covers 15 residues. The ends were cut back, 4 bases at V and 0 bases at J, with 12 bases in the middle. CDR1 and CDR2 from the germline V gene are LGHDT and YNNKEL (reference sequence). This CDR3 is CASSPLLTMNTEAFF. The CDR3 DNA follows: TGTGCCAGCAGCCCACTCCTTACTATGAACACTGAAGCTTTCTTT.

This clone was seen more than once but under ten times. The chain joins TRBV7-6 to TRBJ2-5; 8 bases are shared with TRBD2. Trimming at V came to 6 bases and at J to 2 bases, leaving 8 bases not matched to a gene. From germline, CDR1 is SGHVS and CDR2 FNYEAQ. CDR3 length: 15 amino acids. In DNA form, the CDR3 reads TGTGCCAGCAGTCGTAGCGGGACCCCGCAAGAGACCCAGTACTTC. This encodes CASSRSGTPQETQYF. The whole variable domain, remainder taken from reference TRBV7-6 and TRBJ2-5, is GAGVSQSPRYKVTKRGQDVALRCDPISGHVSLYWYRQALGQGPEFLTYFNYEAQQDKSGLPNDRFSAERPEGSISTLTIQRTEQRDSAMYRCASSRSGTPQETQYFGPGTRLLVL.

The CDR3: CASSYAGVGGYTF. CDR3 in DNA: TGTGCCAGCAGTTACGCGGGAGTCGGGGGCTACACCTTC. V gene TRBV6-5 combines with J gene TRBJ1-2, with no clear D. Trimming left V 2 bases short and J 8 bases short, with 12 bases between. The germline V gene encodes CDR1 MNHEY and CDR2 SVGAGI. This CDR3 contains 13 residues.

About this clone: The germline gene is not matched at one end of the junction; a read error may be the cause. The chain has TRBV5-6 and TRBJ2-7; D perhaps matches TRBD2 (7 bases). Germline V gene lookup returns CDR1 SGHDT and CDR2 YYEEEE. There are 12 residues in the CDR3. CDR3 residues: CASSTLQGRGDF. The CDR3 bases are TGTGCCAGCAGCACCCTACAGGGCCGGGGGGACTTC.